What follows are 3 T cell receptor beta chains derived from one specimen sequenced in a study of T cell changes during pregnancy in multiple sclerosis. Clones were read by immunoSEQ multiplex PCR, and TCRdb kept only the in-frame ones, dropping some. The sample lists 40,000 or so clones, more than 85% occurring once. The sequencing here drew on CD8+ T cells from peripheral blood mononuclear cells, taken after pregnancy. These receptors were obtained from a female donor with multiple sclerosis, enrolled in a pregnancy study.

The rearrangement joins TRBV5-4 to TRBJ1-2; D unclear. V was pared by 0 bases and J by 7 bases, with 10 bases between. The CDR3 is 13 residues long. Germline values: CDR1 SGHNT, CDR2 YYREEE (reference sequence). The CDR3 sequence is CASSLDGLGGYTF. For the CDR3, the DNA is TGTGCCAGCAGCTTGGACGGGTTAGGTGGCTACACCTTC. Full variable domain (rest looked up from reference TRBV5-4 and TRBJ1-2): ETGVTQSPTHLIKTRGQQVTLRCSSQSGHNTVSWYQQALGQGPQFIFQYYREEENGRGNFPPRFSGLQFPNYSSELNVNALELDDSALYLCASSLDGLGGYTFGSGTRLTVV.

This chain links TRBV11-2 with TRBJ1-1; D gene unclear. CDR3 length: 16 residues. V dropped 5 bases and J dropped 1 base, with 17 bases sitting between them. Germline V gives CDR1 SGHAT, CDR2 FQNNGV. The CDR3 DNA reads TGTGCCAGCAGCCTGGTGGGTGGAAGGAGGAACACTGAAGCTTTCTTT. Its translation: CASSLVGGRRNTEAFF.

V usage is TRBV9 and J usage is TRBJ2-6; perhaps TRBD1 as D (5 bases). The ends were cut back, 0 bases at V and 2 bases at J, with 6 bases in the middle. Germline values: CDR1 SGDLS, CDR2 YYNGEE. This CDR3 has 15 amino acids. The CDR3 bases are TGTGCCAGCAGCGTAGTAGGGGCTGGGGCCAACGTCCTGACTTTC. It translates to CASSVVGAGANVLTF.